These 25 T cell receptor beta chains share one sample of origin, sequenced in a study of Graves' ophthalmopathy and Graves' hyperthyroidism. Beta-chain TCR CDR3 regions were amplified from RNA transcripts. Following a first-round RT-PCR that used HTBI primers, a second-round multiplex PCR was carried out. Each CDR3 protein gets one entry after TCRdb re-called the multiplex PCR reads with MiXCR. The sample carries fewer than 400,000 distinct CDR3 sequences, approximately 16% recorded once. Specimen: peripheral blood. These receptors all stem from a woman under 30 with Graves' ophthalmopathy.

This clonotype was observed many times. The rearrangement joins TRBV15 to TRBJ2-5; TRBD1 agrees at 9 bases. The CDR3 covers 16 residues. Germline V gene data show CDR1 as LNHNV and CDR2 as YYDKDF (reference sequence). Trimming took 0 bases from V and 13 from J; bases not matched to a gene: 15. CDR3 amino acids: CATSRETGGRQETWYF. CDR3 DNA sequence: TGTGCCACCAGCAGAGAGACAGGGGGGAGGCAAGAGACCTGGTACTTC.

In its sample, this clonotype was seen many times. The chain employs TRBV6-2 or TRBV6-3 and TRBJ1-2; possibly TRBD1 for D (5 bases). CDR1 is MNHEY and CDR2 is SVGEGT in the germline V gene. The CDR3 totals 14 residues. The V gene lost 3 bases and the J gene lost 7 bases, with 15 bases spanning the gap. The CDR3 DNA sequence: TGTGCCAGCAGTTATGGGGGGACGCGTATTGGCTACACCTTC. Translation: CASSYGGTRIGYTF.

Ten or more counts support this clonotype. V is TRBV6-5 and J is TRBJ1-1; TRBD1 might be the D (5 bases). The CDR3 runs 14 residues. Germline lookup yields CDR1 MNHEY and CDR2 SVGAGI. V gave up 8 bases and J gave up 0 bases, with 13 bases separating them. CDR3 in DNA: TGTGCCAGCCGGGGGGGACCGTTGAACACTGAAGCTTTCTTT. Translation gives CASRGGPLNTEAFF.

At least ten counts were recorded for this clonotype. This chain uses TRBV12-3 or TRBV12-4 with TRBJ1-1; D gene ambiguous. V lost 7 bases, J lost 0 bases, and 24 bases lay in between. There are 18 residues in the CDR3. CDR3 amino acids: CASTLGQVRYSMNTEAFF. The CDR3 region has the DNA TGTGCCAGCACCTTAGGCCAGGTTCGGTACTCTATGAACACTGAAGCTTTCTTT.

Only a few counts were recorded for this clonotype. V is TRBV27 and J is TRBJ2-2; 11 bases align to TRBD2. Per germline, CDR1 MNHEY and CDR2 SMNVEV (reference sequence). The CDR3 spans 16 residues. The J segment lost 1 base and the V segment lost 6 bases, leaving 4 bases of the junction unmatched. CDR3 in DNA: TGTGCCAGCAGACCCGGGACTAGCGGGAACACCGGGGAGCTGTTTTTT. It is translated as CASRPGTSGNTGELFF.

The genes are TRBV18 and TRBJ1-3, with D unclear. V lost 0 bases and J 0 bases, leaving 18 bases between the germline ends. Germline CDR1 and CDR2: KGHSH and LQKENI. The CDR3 has 19 residues. Here the CDR3 reads CASSPPISVPSLSGNTIYF. CDR3 nucleotide sequence: TGTGCCAGCTCACCACCGATTTCAGTTCCAAGCCTCTCTGGAAACACCATATATTTT.

In this sample, this clonotype turned up many times. The chain joins TRBV3-1 to TRBJ1-5, with no clear D. Germline CDR1 and CDR2: LGHDT and YNNKEL (reference sequence). Trimming cost V 3 bases and J 6 bases, with 9 bases left between them. The CDR3 has 13 residues. CDR3 DNA: TGTGCCAGCAGCCAGGGGATTGGTCAGCCCCAGCATTTT. Its translation is CASSQGIGQPQHF.

This clonotype showed up many times. The CDR3 region is CASSPLAAGADTQYF. CDR3 coding DNA: TGTGCCAGCAGCCCCCTAGCGGCCGGAGCAGATACGCAGTATTTT. The chain couples TRBV6-1 to TRBJ2-3; 7 nucleotides agree with TRBD2. After removal of 6 bases from V and 4 bases from J, the junction contained 10 bases not matched to a gene. The CDR3 loop spans 15 amino acids. CDR1 and CDR2 (germline): MNHNS, SASEGT.

Regarding this clonotype: A much larger clone lies a single base off, so this may be a read error. The V call is TRBV19, the J call TRBJ1-1; D is unresolved. Germline CDR1 reads LNHDA; CDR2 reads SQIVND (reference sequence). This CDR3 is built from 13 residues. The ends were cut back, 5 bases at V and 7 bases at J, with 14 bases in the middle. This chain's CDR3 is CASSSGVLVEAFF. Here the CDR3 DNA reads TGTGCCAGTAGTTCAGGTGTCCTAGTTGAAGCTTTCTTT.

This clonotype was counted ten times or more. The chain employs TRBV6-1 and TRBJ1-6, with 7 bases matching TRBD1. The junction had 8 bases not matched to a gene; V was cut back by 5 bases and J by 10 bases. CDR1 and CDR2 from the germline V gene are MNHNS and SASEGT. The CDR3 has 14 amino acids. CDR3 sequence (DNA): TGTGCCAGCAGTATTACAGGGGTTCGGTCACCCCTCCACTTT. Translating gives CASSITGVRSPLHF.

This clonotype was picked up many times. The chain uses TRBV6-9 and TRBJ1-1, with TRBD1 matching 12 bases. Trimming cost V 1 base and J 10 bases; bases outside gene matches: 19. This CDR3 region has 19 residues. The germline V gene encodes CDR1 MNHGY and CDR2 SVAAGI. CDR3 amino acids: CASSYLNSWGTGGSVVAFF. Written as DNA, the CDR3 is TGTGCCAGCAGTTATTTAAATTCCTGGGGGACAGGGGGCTCCGTTGTAGCTTTCTTT.

This clonotype was found many times. The chain carries TRBV6-1 and TRBJ2-4, with 7 bases aligning to TRBD2. This CDR3 comprises 15 residues. Looked up from germline, CDR1 is MNHNS and CDR2 is SASEGT. V dropped 0 bases and J dropped 5; count of bases not matched to a gene: 4. In DNA, the CDR3 is TGTGCCAGCAGTGAAGCCCGTGCGGGGGAAAACATTCAGTACTTC. It codes for CASSEARAGENIQYF.

Ten or more counts support this clonotype. This chain uses TRBV7-2 with TRBJ2-5; weak D call: TRBD1 (6 bases). The V gene's germline CDR1 is SGHTA and CDR2 FQGNSA. V was trimmed by 5 bases and J by 0 bases, leaving 10 bases between them. The CDR3 has 14 residues. The CDR3 reads CASSPTGYQETQYF. CDR3 DNA: TGTGCCAGCAGCCCCACAGGGTACCAAGAGACCCAGTACTTC.

This clonotype was detected only a few times. The chain combines TRBV18 with TRBJ1-2, with 8 bases that match TRBD1. Germline V gene lookup returns CDR1 KGHSH and CDR2 LQKENI. The CDR3 runs 15 residues. The ends lost 3 bases at V and 3 bases at J; junction bases unmatched: 6. The CDR3 DNA follows: TGTGCCAGCTCACCGCCTTTGGACAGGGACTATGGCTACACCTTC. Translating it yields CASSPPLDRDYGYTF.

This clonotype came up many times. This rearrangement joins TRBV24-1 to TRBJ2-3; 7 nucleotides align to TRBD1. This CDR3 is 15 amino acids long. J was trimmed by 1 base and V by 0 bases; bases with no gene match: 0. Germline V gives CDR1 KGHDR, CDR2 SFDVKD. The CDR3 loop is CATSDLGQGTDTQYF. CDR3 nucleotide sequence: TGTGCCACCAGTGATTTGGGACAGGGCACAGATACGCAGTATTTT.

The chain carries TRBV6-5 and TRBJ1-2, with a possible D match to TRBD1 (5 bases). The germline V gene has CDR1 MNHEY and CDR2 SVGAGI. This CDR3 is built from 16 residues. V was trimmed by 2 bases and J by 7 bases, leaving 20 bases between them. CDR3 protein: CASSYRLGGDVLGYTF. In DNA form, the CDR3 reads TGTGCCAGCAGTTACCGTCTTGGGGGAGACGTCCTTGGCTACACCTTC.

This clonotype has ten or more counts. The chain recombines TRBV30 with TRBJ1-3; 7 nucleotides agree with TRBD1. Germline CDR1 and CDR2: GTSNPN and SVGIG (reference sequence). The CDR3 contains 13 residues. Germline trimming cut 8 bases from V and 3 bases from J; bases unmatched to any gene: 7. The CDR3 loop reads CARKTGNGNTIYF. For the CDR3, the DNA is TGTGCCCGGAAGACAGGGAATGGAAACACCATATATTTT.

This clonotype was seen at least ten times. The chain couples TRBV28 to TRBJ2-5; D gene ambiguous. V lost 5 bases and J lost 1, with 11 bases in between. From germline, CDR1 is MDHEN and CDR2 SYDVKM. The CDR3 is made up of 14 amino acids. CDR3 sequence reads: CASSPTETQETQYF. For the CDR3, the DNA is TGTGCCAGCAGTCCAACGGAAACCCAAGAGACCCAGTACTTC.

This clonotype was seen at least ten times. The chain has TRBV24-1 and TRBJ2-2; D call uncertain. Trimming left V 3 bases short and J 5 bases short, with 0 bases between. This CDR3 spans 11 amino acids. CDR1 and CDR2 (germline): KGHDR, SFDVKD. CDR3 loop: CATSDTGELFF. For the CDR3, the DNA is TGTGCCACCAGTGATACCGGGGAGCTGTTTTTT.

In this sample, this clonotype turned up many times. The CDR3 here is CASSLEGRGGHGYTF. The DNA for the CDR3 is TGTGCCAGCAGCTTAGAGGGGAGAGGGGGCCATGGCTACACCTTC. The chain recombines TRBV11-2 with TRBJ1-2; TRBD1 matches 7 bases. The germline V gene encodes CDR1 SGHAT and CDR2 FQNNGV. V was clipped by 0 bases and J by 6 bases; unmatched bases: 7. The CDR3 loop spans 15 amino acids.

This clonotype was seen only a few times. V gene TRBV12-3 or TRBV12-4 combines with J gene TRBJ1-2, with unresolved D. V lost 3 bases, J lost 7 bases, and 9 bases lay in between. The CDR3 contains 12 residues. The CDR3 protein is CASSFPDTGYTF. In nucleotides, the CDR3 is TGTGCCAGCAGTTTCCCCGACACTGGCTACACCTTC.

The chain combines TRBV19 with TRBJ1-5, with D unresolved. Trimming cost V 4 bases and J 9 bases, with 13 bases left between them. The germline V gene has CDR1 LNHDA and CDR2 SQIVND (reference sequence). CDR3 size: 13 residues. In DNA, the CDR3 is TGTGCCAGTAGTACCAGCCGGTTCGGGCCCCAGCATTTT. Its protein product is CASSTSRFGPQHF. The complete variable domain, with remaining parts taken from reference TRBV19 and TRBJ1-5, reads DGGITQSPKYLFRKEGQNVTLSCEQNLNHDAMYWYRQDPGQGLRLIYYSQIVNDFQKGDIAEGYSVSREKKESFPLTVTSAQKNPTAFYLCASSTSRFGPQHFGDGTRLSIL.

The table lists this clonotype with many counts. V and J are TRBV19 and TRBJ1-1; the D gene is possibly TRBD1 (6 bases). The V and J ends lost 6 bases and 6 bases respectively, with 17 bases between them. Germline assignment: CDR1 LNHDA and CDR2 SQIVND (reference sequence). The CDR3 is made up of 14 amino acids. CDR3 amino acids: CASREQGGGSEAFF. For the CDR3, the DNA is TGTGCCAGTAGGGAACAGGGTGGAGGATCTGAAGCTTTCTTT.

This clonotype was seen a handful of times. A read error is possible here, since a much larger clone lies one base away. The chain recombines TRBV18 with TRBJ1-5; D unresolved. The ends were cut back, 2 bases at V and 0 bases at J, with 5 bases in the middle. Germline CDR1 and CDR2: KGHSH and LQKENI. This CDR3 is built from 14 residues. The CDR3 protein is CASSPSDSNQPQHF. CDR3 nucleotides: TGTGCCAGCTCACCATCGGATAGCAATCAGCCCCAGCATTTT.

This clonotype was counted ten times or more. The chain is built from TRBV20-1 and TRBJ1-1; 8 positions agree with TRBD1. This CDR3 has 13 amino acids. In germline, CDR1 is DFQATT, CDR2 SNEGSKA (reference sequence). Germline trimming cut 7 bases from V and 4 bases from J; bases unmatched to any gene: 8. The CDR3 spells CSGTGGWGTEAFF. The CDR3, as DNA: TGCAGTGGAACAGGGGGGTGGGGCACTGAAGCTTTCTTT.